This passage covers 29 T cell receptor beta chains from one sample sequenced in a study of siplizumab effects on memory and regulatory T cells. Libraries were prepared by immunoSEQ multiplex PCR; TCRdb keeps only in-frame clonotypes and omits some of them. The data hold about 64,000 clones, with just over 95% observed a single time. Sequencing used naive CD8+ T cells sorted from blood. The receptors here all came from a human donor in good health.

The rearrangement joins TRBV30 to TRBJ2-2; perhaps TRBD1 as D (5 bases). This CDR3 is 15 amino acids long. Trimming pared 3 bases from V and 1 base from J, leaving 12 bases between. Per germline, CDR1 GTSNPN and CDR2 SVGIG (reference sequence). The CDR3 loop is CAWRGVGLNTGELFF. CDR3 in DNA: TGTGCCTGGAGAGGGGTGGGGTTGAACACCGGGGAGCTGTTTTTT. Full variable domain (outside the CDR3, taken from reference TRBV30 and TRBJ2-2): SQTIHQWPATLVQPVGSPLSLECTVEGTSNPNLYWYRQAAGRGLQLLFYSVGIGQISSEVPQNLSASRPQDRQFILSSKKLLLSDSGFYLCAWRGVGLNTGELFFGEGSRLTVL.

The chain combines TRBV9 with TRBJ1-1; no clear D gene. The CDR3 consists of 13 residues. Germline CDR1 is SGDLS and CDR2 is YYNGEE. V lost 3 bases and J lost 3, with 9 bases in between. As DNA, the CDR3 is TGTGCCAGCAGCGGGACGGGAGACACTGAAGCTTTCTTT. Its protein is CASSGTGDTEAFF.

V and J are TRBV13 and TRBJ1-6; 7 bases agree with TRBD1. CDR1 PRHDT and CDR2 FYEKMQ come from the germline V gene (reference sequence). Trimming cost V 5 bases and J 4 bases; bases outside gene matches: 5. This CDR3 spans 15 amino acids. The CDR3 sequence: CASSTGESYNSPLHF. The CDR3 DNA follows: TGTGCCAGCAGCACAGGGGAATCTTATAATTCACCCCTCCACTTT.

The V gene is TRBV4-1, the J gene TRBJ2-5; 8 nucleotides line up with TRBD2. The J segment lost 2 bases and the V segment lost 3 bases, leaving 11 bases of the junction unmatched. This CDR3 is built from 17 residues. Germline V lookup: CDR1 MGHRA, CDR2 YSYEKL. The CDR3 region has the DNA TGCGCCAGCAGCCACCTGGAGGTAGCGGGGAGACAAGAGACCCAGTACTTC. This codes for CASSHLEVAGRQETQYF.

The chain has TRBV5-1 and TRBJ2-3; 14 bases map to TRBD2. Trimming removed 5 bases from V and 4 bases from J; junction bases left unmatched: 3. Germline CDR1 reads SGHRS; CDR2 reads YFSETQ. The CDR3 loop spans 15 amino acids. CDR3 sequence reads: CASSRTSGGPDTQYF. The CDR3 region has the DNA TGCGCCAGCAGTCGGACTAGCGGGGGGCCAGATACGCAGTATTTT.

The V and J genes are TRBV30 and TRBJ1-3, with 10 bases matching TRBD1. Trimming removed 8 bases from V and 0 bases from J; junction bases left unmatched: 4. The CDR3 sequence is 14 residues long. CDR1 is GTSNPN and CDR2 is SVGIG in the germline V gene (reference sequence). Here the CDR3 reads CAGGTGVSGNTIYF. Written as DNA, the CDR3 is TGTGCCGGGGGGACAGGGGTCTCTGGAAACACCATATATTTT.

The chain joins TRBV10-3 to TRBJ2-2; 8 bases agree with TRBD1. The V gene end was trimmed by 6 bases and the J gene end by 7 bases; junction bases not matched to a gene: 10. The CDR3 sequence is 15 residues long. CDR1 is ENHRY, CDR2 SYGVKD, per germline. CDR3 loop: CAISLLQGVVGELFF. CDR3 in DNA: TGTGCCATCAGCCTATTACAGGGGGTAGTCGGGGAGCTGTTTTTT.

This sequence joins TRBV27 and TRBJ1-6; D is unresolved. Trimming took off 3 bases at V and 0 bases at J, with 9 bases between the two ends. The CDR3 contains 16 residues. Germline V gives CDR1 MNHEY, CDR2 SMNVEV (reference sequence). The chain's CDR3 is CASSFRLSSYNSPLHF. CDR3 DNA: TGTGCCAGCAGTTTCCGGCTAAGCTCCTATAATTCACCCCTCCACTTT.

The V gene is TRBV28, the J gene TRBJ1-2; D not certain. The CDR3 runs 13 residues. Germline values: CDR1 MDHEN, CDR2 SYDVKM. The V end was cut by 4 bases, the J end by 4 bases, with 10 bases between. The CDR3 loop is CASSYAGAYGYTF. CDR3 DNA sequence: TGTGCCAGCAGTTACGCAGGCGCCTATGGCTACACCTTC.

The chain has TRBV7-9 and TRBJ2-1; tentative D call: TRBD2 (6 bases). Trimming took off 4 bases at V and 10 bases at J, with 14 bases between the two ends. Germline values: CDR1 SEHNR, CDR2 FQNEAQ (reference sequence). CDR3 size: 13 residues. This CDR3 reads CASSSTPGLEQFF. CDR3 bases: TGTGCCAGCAGCTCGACTCCGGGACTGGAGCAGTTCTTC. The full variable domain, in which reference TRBV7-9 and TRBJ2-1 provide the parts outside the CDR3, is DTGVSQNPRHKITKRGQNVTFRCDPISEHNRLYWYRQTLGQGPEFLTYFQNEAQLEKSRLLSDRFSAERPKGSFSTLEIQRTEQGDSAMYLCASSSTPGLEQFFGPGTRLTVL.

The chain combines TRBV11-2 with TRBJ2-1; 11 bases fit TRBD2. CDR3 length: 15 residues. Germline lookup yields CDR1 SGHAT and CDR2 FQNNGV. The junction had 7 bases not matched to a gene; V was cut back by 5 bases and J by 7 bases. The CDR3 here is CASSPTSGERNEQFF. The CDR3 DNA reads as TGTGCCAGCAGCCCGACTAGCGGGGAAAGGAATGAGCAGTTCTTC.

The chain is built from TRBV5-4 and TRBJ1-1, with D perhaps TRBD1 (6 bases). Germline CDR1 is SGHNT and CDR2 is YYREEE (reference sequence). CDR3 length equals 15 residues. V dropped 0 bases and J dropped 3 bases, with 12 bases sitting between them. The CDR3 loop reads CASSLAPEGDTEAFF. The CDR3 nucleotides read TGTGCCAGCAGCTTGGCCCCGGAGGGGGACACTGAAGCTTTCTTT. The variable domain in full, completed from reference TRBV5-4 and TRBJ1-1, reads ETGVTQSPTHLIKTRGQQVTLRCSSQSGHNTVSWYQQALGQGPQFIFQYYREEENGRGNFPPRFSGLQFPNYSSELNVNALELDDSALYLCASSLAPEGDTEAFFGQGTRLTVV.

The chain combines TRBV7-2 with TRBJ2-7, with no clear D. From germline, CDR1 is SGHTA and CDR2 FQGNSA. V was trimmed by 5 bases and J by 8 bases, leaving 10 bases between them. The CDR3 extends over 11 amino acids. Written as DNA, the CDR3 is TGTGCCAGCAGCATCGACGGAAAGCAGTACTTC. It specifies CASSIDGKQYF.

This rearrangement joins TRBV10-1 to TRBJ1-1; no reliable D call. Trimming took 3 bases from V and 11 from J, leaving 10 bases between them. The CDR3 spans 11 residues. Per germline, CDR1 WNHNN and CDR2 SYGVQD (reference sequence). CDR3 coding DNA: TGCGCCAGCAGTGACGGAGGGTACGCTTTCTTT. It translates to CASSDGGYAFF.

This chain connects TRBV28 to TRBJ1-2; D call uncertain. The CDR3 sequence is 11 residues long. Germline assignment: CDR1 MDHEN and CDR2 SYDVKM. V shed 3 bases and J shed 7 bases, with 6 bases lying between them. The CDR3 nucleotides read TGTGCCAGCAGTTTTTGGGGTGGCTACACCTTC. This gives the protein CASSFWGGYTF.

This rearrangement joins TRBV19 to TRBJ2-7, with 10 bases aligning to TRBD2. The CDR3 contains 15 residues. Germline trimming cut 3 bases from V and 1 base from J; bases unmatched to any gene: 3. Germline CDR1 reads LNHDA; CDR2 reads SQIVND (reference sequence). The CDR3 sequence: CASSMALAGSYEQYF. The DNA for the CDR3 is TGTGCCAGTAGTATGGCACTAGCGGGGTCCTACGAGCAGTACTTC. The full variable domain, in which reference TRBV19 and TRBJ2-7 provide the parts outside the CDR3, is DGGITQSPKYLFRKEGQNVTLSCEQNLNHDAMYWYRQDPGQGLRLIYYSQIVNDFQKGDIAEGYSVSREKKESFPLTVTSAQKNPTAFYLCASSMALAGSYEQYFGPGTRLTVT.

This clone was recorded only once. This rearrangement joins TRBV10-3 to TRBJ2-7; TRBD1 aligns across 7 bases. This CDR3 region has 15 residues. The V segment lost 1 base and the J segment 3 bases; nucleotides outside the gene matches: 6. Germline V gene lookup returns CDR1 ENHRY and CDR2 SYGVKD. CDR3 nucleotides: TGTGCCATCAGTGAGTACGTAGGGACAGTCTACGAGCAGTACTTC. Protein product: CAISEYVGTVYEQYF.

This chain joins TRBV5-8 and TRBJ2-3, with TRBD1 matching over 10 bases. The CDR3 contains 15 residues. The V gene's germline CDR1 is SGHTS and CDR2 YDEGEE. After removal of 4 bases from V and 1 base from J, the junction contained 3 bases not matched to a gene. The CDR3 reads CASSAGQGGTDTQYF. CDR3 nucleotide sequence: TGTGCCAGCAGCGCAGGACAGGGGGGCACAGATACGCAGTATTTT.

V is TRBV4-1 and J is TRBJ2-7; D possibly matches TRBD1 or TRBD2 (5 bases each). Germline V gene sequence: CDR1 MGHRA, CDR2 YSYEKL. Trimming took 1 base from V and 5 from J, leaving 6 bases between them. The CDR3 is made up of 12 amino acids. The CDR3 loop is CASSQGGDEQYF. Here the CDR3 DNA reads TGCGCCAGCAGCCAAGGAGGGGACGAGCAGTACTTC.

V usage is TRBV6-5 and J usage is TRBJ2-7; the match to TRBD1 covers 9 bases. This CDR3 region has 14 residues. The V and J ends lost 2 bases and 4 bases, in that order; junction bases with no gene match: 3. CDR1 and CDR2 from the germline V gene are MNHEY and SVGAGI. For the CDR3, the DNA is TGTGCCAGCAGTTACGGGGGACAGGGATACGAGCAGTACTTC. Translation: CASSYGGQGYEQYF.

The rearrangement links TRBV6-5 to TRBJ2-7; D ambiguous. CDR3 size: 13 residues. V was shortened by 4 bases and J by 5 bases, with 12 bases between the two germline ends. CDR1 and CDR2 (germline): MNHEY, SVGAGI. This CDR3 reads CASSLGFRNEQYF. CDR3 coding DNA: TGTGCCAGCAGTTTGGGGTTTAGAAACGAGCAGTACTTC.

The V call is TRBV4-1, the J call TRBJ2-7; TRBD2 matches at 9 bases. CDR3 size: 15 residues. Germline V gene data show CDR1 as MGHRA and CDR2 as YSYEKL. V was pared by 3 bases and J by 1 base, with 4 bases of the junction left unmatched. In DNA form, the CDR3 reads TGCGCCAGCAGCCAGGAGACTAGCGGTTCCTACGAGCAGTACTTC. Encoded protein: CASSQETSGSYEQYF.

CDR3 bases: TGCGCCAGCAGCCAAGAAGGTGGCTACACCTTC. As protein: CASSQEGGYTF. This sequence joins TRBV4-1 and TRBJ1-2; D remains unclear. Germline CDR1 MGHRA, CDR2 YSYEKL. V was shortened by 0 bases and J by 7 bases, with 3 bases between the two germline ends. This CDR3 contains 11 residues.

The genes are TRBV12-5 and TRBJ2-5, with D tentatively TRBD2 (6 bases). V lost 4 bases and J 4 bases, leaving 13 bases between the germline ends. Germline CDR1 reads LGHNT; CDR2 reads FRNRAP. There are 14 residues in the CDR3. CDR3: CASGSLLGGETQYF. CDR3 nucleotides: TGTGCTAGTGGTTCCCTCCTGGGGGGAGAGACCCAGTACTTC.

The chain joins TRBV7-2 to TRBJ1-1; no definite D call. There are 11 residues in the CDR3. CDR1 is SGHTA, CDR2 FQGNSA, per germline. Deletions cut 5 bases from V and 8 bases from J, with 9 bases between. Written as DNA, the CDR3 is TGTGCCAGCAGCCTGACGGGAGAAGCTTTCTTT. The encoded protein is CASSLTGEAFF.

This chain links TRBV6-5 with TRBJ1-2, with D unclear. Trimming stripped 0 bases from V and 7 bases from J, with 12 bases between. The germline CDR1 and CDR2 sequences are MNHEY and SVGAGI. This CDR3 comprises 14 residues. CDR3 in DNA: TGTGCCAGCAGTTACTCCTTAGCGGGTCTTGGCTACACCTTC. Its protein product is CASSYSLAGLGYTF.

CDR3 region: CASSPTQGEQYF. CDR3 DNA sequence: TGTGCCAGCAGTCCGACCCAGGGGGAGCAGTACTTC. The chain combines TRBV27 with TRBJ2-7; possibly TRBD1 for D (6 bases). Germline V gene data show CDR1 as MNHEY and CDR2 as SMNVEV (reference sequence). V gave up 5 bases and J gave up 7 bases, with 12 bases separating them. The CDR3 has 12 residues.

The chain's CDR3 is CASSVEDPGQGRYEQYF. The CDR3 DNA reads as TGTGCCAGCAGCGTTGAGGATCCGGGACAGGGGAGATACGAGCAGTACTTC. This chain connects TRBV7-6 to TRBJ2-7; 10 nucleotides agree with TRBD1. With 5 bases clipped from V and 4 bases from J, the junction kept 14 bases outside the gene matches. The CDR3 length is 17 residues. From germline, CDR1 is SGHVS and CDR2 FNYEAQ.

V and J are TRBV7-2 and TRBJ2-7; D is ambiguous. The CDR3 spans 13 residues. V was cut by 6 bases and J by 3 bases, with 12 bases left in between. The V gene's germline CDR1 is SGHTA and CDR2 FQGNSA. CDR3 coding DNA: TGTGCCAGCAGGCCAGAGTCCTACTACGAGCAGTACTTC. Translation: CASRPESYYEQYF.